These 27 T cell receptor beta chains came from one sample sequenced in a study of shared clonotypes between healthy human individuals. The table came from immunoSEQ multiplex PCR; TCRdb's copy has only in-frame clones and leaves some out. The table includes over 800,000 clones, 92% detected once. In the naive CD8 group, cells lacked CD45RO and were positively selected for CCR7, so terminally differentiated effector memory CD45RA+ cells were left out. Sequencing was performed on naive CD8+ T cells sorted from blood. These receptors were collected from a man aged 25-40 years in good health.

This chain connects TRBV28 to TRBJ2-7; 7 bases are a match to TRBD1. The junction had 8 bases not matched to a gene; V was cut back by 4 bases and J by 2 bases. The CDR3 consists of 15 residues. Germline assignment: CDR1 MDHEN and CDR2 SYDVKM. In DNA, the CDR3 is TGTGCCAGCAGTTGGCTCCGGGACAGAACCTACGAGCAGTACTTC. It is translated as CASSWLRDRTYEQYF.

V gene TRBV2 combines with J gene TRBJ2-7; D may match TRBD1 or TRBD2 (5 bases each). V was trimmed by 1 base and J by 6 bases, leaving 16 bases between them. The V gene's germline CDR1 is SNHLY and CDR2 FYNNEI. The CDR3 extends over 15 amino acids. The CDR3: CASSEEVGRGFEQYF. The DNA of the CDR3 is TGTGCCAGCAGTGAAGAGGTAGGCCGGGGCTTCGAGCAGTACTTC.

The chain carries TRBV29-1 and TRBJ2-7; D is perhaps TRBD2 (6 bases). CDR1 and CDR2 from the germline V gene are SQVTM and ANQGSEA. V was trimmed by 3 bases and J by 3 bases, leaving 21 bases between them. The CDR3 consists of 16 residues. For the CDR3, the DNA is TGCAGCGTTGAGGGGCACCGGGACTCCAGGCTCTACGAGCAGTACTTC. This codes for CSVEGHRDSRLYEQYF.

The J gene is TRBJ1-1, the V gene TRBV9; possible D gene TRBD1, 6 bases. Germline V CDR1 and CDR2: SGDLS, YYNGEE. V dropped 4 bases and J dropped 5 bases, with 18 bases sitting between them. The CDR3 runs to 15 residues. This CDR3 is CASSPPVGGSTEAFF. Written as DNA, the CDR3 is TGTGCCAGCAGCCCTCCGGTAGGGGGATCGACTGAAGCTTTCTTT.

This sequence joins TRBV5-1 and TRBJ2-2, with D uncertain. Germline CDR1 is SGHRS and CDR2 is YFSETQ. V lost 4 bases to trimming and J lost 1 base, with 11 bases between them. There are 15 residues in the CDR3. In nucleotides, the CDR3 is TGCGCCAGCAGCCAACTGGACGGGAACACCGGGGAGCTGTTTTTT. It specifies CASSQLDGNTGELFF.

The V gene is TRBV21-1, the J gene TRBJ2-7; TRBD2 is taken as the D call from the table, unchecked against the DNA. TRBV21-1 is described as a pseudogene. This CDR3 has 16 residues. The CDR3 sequence: CASEKTTSGPTYEQYF. For the CDR3, the DNA is TGTGCCAGCGAAAAAACCACTAGCGGACCCACCTACGAGCAGTACTTC.

In its sample, this clone was seen a few times. This chain joins TRBV11-2 and TRBJ2-7, with D unclear. V lost 2 bases, J lost 5 bases, and 4 bases lay in between. The CDR3 covers 11 residues. The germline V gene encodes CDR1 SGHAT and CDR2 FQNNGV. In DNA, the CDR3 is TGTGCCAGCAGCTTACTCGACGAGCAGTACTTC. This encodes CASSLLDEQYF.

This chain connects TRBV19 to TRBJ2-2; D unclear. Trimming pared 6 bases from V and 6 bases from J, leaving 14 bases between. Germline V gene data show CDR1 as LNHDA and CDR2 as SQIVND (reference sequence). There are 14 residues in the CDR3. The CDR3 loop reads CASRIALLAGELFF. The CDR3 nucleotides are TGTGCCAGTAGGATTGCCCTGTTGGCCGGGGAGCTGTTTTTT. The variable domain in full, with the rest retrieved from reference TRBV19 and TRBJ2-2, is DGGITQSPKYLFRKEGQNVTLSCEQNLNHDAMYWYRQDPGQGLRLIYYSQIVNDFQKGDIAEGYSVSREKKESFPLTVTSAQKNPTAFYLCASRIALLAGELFFGEGSRLTVL.

This clone was detected a few times. This sequence joins TRBV4-1 and TRBJ2-3; D is unresolved. Germline V gene lookup returns CDR1 MGHRA and CDR2 YSYEKL. V was cut by 0 bases and J by 6 bases, with 10 bases left in between. The length of the CDR3 is 14 residues. CDR3 protein: CASSQDPRADTQYF. The CDR3 DNA reads TGCGCCAGCAGCCAAGATCCAAGGGCGGATACGCAGTATTTT.

This rearrangement joins TRBV27 to TRBJ2-7; TRBD2 aligns across 8 bases. The V gene end was trimmed by 6 bases and the J gene end by 4 bases; junction bases not matched to a gene: 5. Germline V lookup: CDR1 MNHEY, CDR2 SMNVEV (reference sequence). This CDR3 spans 13 amino acids. This CDR3 is CASSGGRTYEQYF. CDR3 DNA: TGTGCCAGCAGCGGCGGGAGGACATACGAGCAGTACTTC.

This clone was found once. The chain joins TRBV10-1 to TRBJ2-3, with 7 bases lining up with TRBD2. V lost 0 bases to trimming and J lost 2 bases; unmatched junction nucleotides: 5. Germline V gene lookup returns CDR1 WNHNN and CDR2 SYGVQD (reference sequence). This CDR3 is built from 16 residues. DNA of the CDR3: TGCGCCAGCAGTGAGTCGGCGGGAGTCAACACAGATACGCAGTATTTT. Translation gives CASSESAGVNTDTQYF.

This clone was detected a few times. The chain recombines TRBV5-1 with TRBJ1-2; TRBD1 aligns across 7 bases. The germline V gene encodes CDR1 SGHRS and CDR2 YFSETQ. Trimming removed 0 bases from V and 6 bases from J; junction bases left unmatched: 11. The CDR3 loop spans 16 amino acids. For the CDR3, the DNA is TGCGCCAGCAGCTTGGCCGAGACAGGGTACGGCCATGGCTACACCTTC. Amino acids: CASSLAETGYGHGYTF.

The chain couples TRBV27 to TRBJ2-7; a weak D match, TRBD1 (6 bases). CDR1 MNHEY and CDR2 SMNVEV come from the germline V gene (reference sequence). The CDR3 length is 14 residues. Trimming left V 0 bases short and J 3 bases short, with 9 bases between. The CDR3 sequence is CASSLSRGNYEQYF. CDR3 bases: TGTGCCAGCAGTTTATCGAGGGGGAACTACGAGCAGTACTTC.

The gene calls are TRBV7-2 and TRBJ2-1; no clear D gene. Trimming removed 6 bases at V and 0 bases at J, with 12 bases between. CDR3 length: 15 residues. Germline CDR1 reads SGHTA; CDR2 reads FQGNSA. CDR3 sequence: CASRSPSGSYNEQFF. DNA for the CDR3: TGTGCCAGCAGGTCCCCTTCGGGCTCCTACAATGAGCAGTTCTTC.

This chain joins TRBV7-6 and TRBJ2-3; D is undetermined. Germline V gene sequence: CDR1 SGHVS, CDR2 FNYEAQ. The V gene lost 4 bases and the J gene lost 0 bases, with 2 bases spanning the gap. The CDR3 has 12 residues. CDR3: CASSSSTDTQYF. CDR3 DNA sequence: TGTGCCAGCAGCTCTAGCACAGATACGCAGTATTTT.

This clone was seen only once. This sequence joins TRBV27 and TRBJ2-7, with 9 bases fitting TRBD2. The CDR3 extends over 13 amino acids. Germline lookup yields CDR1 MNHEY and CDR2 SMNVEV (reference sequence). V shed 11 bases, J shed 5 bases, and the junction held 10 bases outside the gene matches. CDR3 loop: CAAWASGKNEQYF. Written as DNA, the CDR3 is TGTGCCGCTTGGGCTAGCGGGAAGAACGAGCAGTACTTC.

This rearrangement joins TRBV10-3 to TRBJ2-7; unclear D gene. The germline V gene encodes CDR1 ENHRY and CDR2 SYGVKD. This CDR3 contains 16 residues. V lost 0 bases to trimming and J lost 3 bases, with 15 bases between them. The CDR3 reads CAISESVTRNRYEQYF. The CDR3 DNA reads TGTGCCATCAGTGAGTCTGTGACCAGAAATCGCTACGAGCAGTACTTC.

The rearrangement uses TRBV7-9 and TRBJ2-1; 7 bases map to TRBD2. J lost 5 bases, V lost 2 bases, and 9 bases had no gene match. The CDR3 contains 16 residues. The V gene's germline CDR1 is SEHNR and CDR2 FQNEAQ (reference sequence). The CDR3 region is CASSLLVLAADNEQFF. CDR3 in DNA: TGTGCCAGCAGCTTATTGGTGCTAGCGGCCGACAATGAGCAGTTCTTC.

The chain has TRBV2 and TRBJ2-2; D not certain. The V end was cut by 2 bases, the J end by 2 bases, with 6 bases between. Germline CDR1 and CDR2: SNHLY and FYNNEI. The CDR3 spans 14 residues. The CDR3 DNA sequence: TGTGCCAGCAGTGAATTCCGTAACACCGGGGAGCTGTTTTTT. Amino acid sequence: CASSEFRNTGELFF.

This clone came up a few times. J is TRBJ2-7 and V is TRBV6-5, with 7 bases lining up with TRBD2. The CDR3 extends over 14 amino acids. The V segment lost 2 bases and the J segment 2 bases; nucleotides outside the gene matches: 3. Germline V gene data show CDR1 as MNHEY and CDR2 as SVGAGI. CDR3 loop: CASSYGGGAYEQYF. CDR3 nucleotides: TGTGCCAGCAGTTACGGGGGGGGTGCCTACGAGCAGTACTTC.

The chain links TRBV11-2 to TRBJ2-3; tentative D call: TRBD1 (5 bases). The CDR3 totals 14 residues. The V gene lost 4 bases and the J gene lost 0 bases, with 8 bases spanning the gap. The germline V gene has CDR1 SGHAT and CDR2 FQNNGV. CDR3 residues: CASSSRVSTDTQYF. CDR3 in DNA: TGTGCCAGCAGCTCCAGGGTGAGCACAGATACGCAGTATTTT.

The V call is TRBV4-1, the J call TRBJ2-7; no clear D gene. The CDR3 is 13 amino acids. V lost 3 bases and J lost 4, with 10 bases in between. CDR1 and CDR2 (germline): MGHRA, YSYEKL. CDR3 region: CASSQWVGYEQYF. As DNA, the CDR3 is TGCGCCAGCAGCCAGTGGGTTGGGTACGAGCAGTACTTC.

This clone has just one count. The V gene is TRBV29-1, the J gene TRBJ1-1, with D possibly being TRBD1 (5 bases). Between the trimmed V and J ends, which lost 5 bases and 1 base, there was a span of 11 bases. Germline lookup yields CDR1 SQVTM and CDR2 ANQGSEA. CDR3 length equals 13 residues. The CDR3 DNA follows: TGCAGCGTTTACATTGACAGGAACACTGAAGCTTTCTTT. This sequence encodes CSVYIDRNTEAFF. The whole variable domain, filled in from reference TRBV29-1 and TRBJ1-1, reads SAVISQKPSRDICQRGTSLTIQCQVDSQVTMMFWYRQQPGQSLTLIATANQGSEATYESGFVIDKFPISRPNLTFSTLTVSNMSPEDSSIYLCSVYIDRNTEAFFGQGTRLTVV.

The gene calls are TRBV27 and TRBJ1-5; maybe TRBD1 (6 bases). Germline V gene sequence: CDR1 MNHEY, CDR2 SMNVEV (reference sequence). Trimming took off 4 bases at V and 1 base at J, with 11 bases between the two ends. This CDR3 spans 15 amino acids. CDR3 sequence: CASSSRTESNQPQHF. DNA for the CDR3: TGTGCCAGCAGTTCCCGGACAGAAAGCAATCAGCCCCAGCATTTT.

The chain has TRBV13 and TRBJ2-3; TRBD2 matches at 11 bases. This CDR3 contains 17 residues. CDR1 is PRHDT and CDR2 is FYEKMQ in the germline V gene (reference sequence). J lost 2 bases, V lost 2 bases, and 6 bases had no gene match. In DNA, the CDR3 is TGTGCCAGCAGCTTATTGGTAGCGGGAGGGCACACAGATACGCAGTATTTT. It codes for CASSLLVAGGHTDTQYF.

The chain uses TRBV18 and TRBJ2-3, with 8 bases fitting TRBD2. The germline gives CDR1 KGHSH, CDR2 LQKENI. J was trimmed by 2 bases and V by 4 bases; bases with no gene match: 8. The CDR3 is made up of 16 amino acids. This CDR3 is CASSRTGGRPTDTQYF. In DNA, the CDR3 is TGTGCCAGCTCACGTACCGGCGGGAGGCCCACAGATACGCAGTATTTT.

Here the CDR3 reads CASSHGTSGRWSDTQYF. CDR3 nucleotides: TGCGCCAGCAGCCATGGGACTAGCGGGAGGTGGTCAGATACGCAGTATTTT. The rearrangement joins TRBV4-1 to TRBJ2-3, with TRBD2 matching 15 bases. The V gene end was trimmed by 3 bases and the J gene end by 4 bases; junction bases not matched to a gene: 5. This CDR3 has 17 residues. The V gene's germline CDR1 is MGHRA and CDR2 YSYEKL.